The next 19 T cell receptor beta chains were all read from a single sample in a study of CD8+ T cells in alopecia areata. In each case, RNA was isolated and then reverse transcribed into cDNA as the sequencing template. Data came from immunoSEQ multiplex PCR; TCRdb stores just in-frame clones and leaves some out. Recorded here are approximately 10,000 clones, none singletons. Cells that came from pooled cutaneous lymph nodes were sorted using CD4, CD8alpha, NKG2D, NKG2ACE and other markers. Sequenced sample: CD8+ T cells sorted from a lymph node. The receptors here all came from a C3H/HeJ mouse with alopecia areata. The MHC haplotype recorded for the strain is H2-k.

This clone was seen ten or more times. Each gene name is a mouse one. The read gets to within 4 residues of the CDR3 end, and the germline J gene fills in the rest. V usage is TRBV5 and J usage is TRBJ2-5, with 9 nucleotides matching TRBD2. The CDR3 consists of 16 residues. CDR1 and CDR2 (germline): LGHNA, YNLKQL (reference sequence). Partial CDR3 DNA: TGTGCCAGCAGCCAAGATACGGGACTGGGAGAAGAC. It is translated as CASSQDTGLGED. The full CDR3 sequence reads CASSQDTGLGEDTQYF.

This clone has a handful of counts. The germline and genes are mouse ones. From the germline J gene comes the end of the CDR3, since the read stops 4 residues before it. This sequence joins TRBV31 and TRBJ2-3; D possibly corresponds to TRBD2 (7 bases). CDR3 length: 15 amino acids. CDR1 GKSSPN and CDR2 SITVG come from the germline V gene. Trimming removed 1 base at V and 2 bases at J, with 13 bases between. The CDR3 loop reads CAWSPLRGAAETLYF. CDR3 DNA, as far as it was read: TGTGCCTGGAGTCCCCTCCGGGGGGCTGCAGAA.

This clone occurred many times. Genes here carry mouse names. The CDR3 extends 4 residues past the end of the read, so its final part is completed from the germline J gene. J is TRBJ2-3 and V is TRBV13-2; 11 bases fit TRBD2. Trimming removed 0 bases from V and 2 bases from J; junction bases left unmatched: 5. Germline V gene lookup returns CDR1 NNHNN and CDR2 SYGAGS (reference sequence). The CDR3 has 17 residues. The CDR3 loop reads CASGDALGGRDAETLYF. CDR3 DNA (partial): TGTGCCAGCGGTGATGCACTGGGGGGGCGCGATGCAGAA.

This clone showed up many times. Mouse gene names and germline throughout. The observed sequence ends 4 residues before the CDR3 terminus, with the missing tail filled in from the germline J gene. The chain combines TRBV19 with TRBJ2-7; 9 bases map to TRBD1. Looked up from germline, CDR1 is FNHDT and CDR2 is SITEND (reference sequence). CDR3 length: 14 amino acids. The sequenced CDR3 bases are TGTGCCAGCAGTATAGTGACAGGGGGTGAT. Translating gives CASSIVTGGD. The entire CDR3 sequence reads CASSIVTGGDEQYF. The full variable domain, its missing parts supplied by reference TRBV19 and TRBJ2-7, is GGIITQTPKFLIGQEGQKLTLKCQQNFNHDTMYWYRQDSGKGLRLIYYSITENDLQKGDLSEGYDASREKKSSFSLTVTSAQKNEMAVFLCASSIVTGGDEQYFGPGTRLTVL.

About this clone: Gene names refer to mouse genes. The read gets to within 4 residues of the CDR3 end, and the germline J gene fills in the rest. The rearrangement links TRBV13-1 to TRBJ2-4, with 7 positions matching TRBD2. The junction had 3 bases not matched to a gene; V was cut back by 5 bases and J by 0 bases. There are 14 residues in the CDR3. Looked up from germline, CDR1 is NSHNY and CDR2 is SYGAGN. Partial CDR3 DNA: TGTGCCAGCAGCCTGGGGGTTAGTCAAAAC. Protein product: CASSLGVSQN. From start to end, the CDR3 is CASSLGVSQNTLYF.

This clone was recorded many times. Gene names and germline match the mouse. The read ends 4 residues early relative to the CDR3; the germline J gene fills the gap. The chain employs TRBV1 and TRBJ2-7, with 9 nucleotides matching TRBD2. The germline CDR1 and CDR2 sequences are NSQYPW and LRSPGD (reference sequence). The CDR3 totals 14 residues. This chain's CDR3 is CTCSAGGTGYEQYF. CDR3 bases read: TGCACCTGCAGTGCAGGTGGGACTGGGTAT.

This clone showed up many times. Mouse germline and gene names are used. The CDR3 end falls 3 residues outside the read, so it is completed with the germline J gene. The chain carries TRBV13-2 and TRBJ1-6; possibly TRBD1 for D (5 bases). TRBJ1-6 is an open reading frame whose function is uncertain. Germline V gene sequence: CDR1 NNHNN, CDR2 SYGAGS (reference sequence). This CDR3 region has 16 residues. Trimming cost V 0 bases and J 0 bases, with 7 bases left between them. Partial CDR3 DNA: TGTGCCAGCGGTGATGTGGGGGATTCCTATAATTCGCCC. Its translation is CASGDVGDSYNSP. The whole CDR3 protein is CASGDVGDSYNSPLYF.

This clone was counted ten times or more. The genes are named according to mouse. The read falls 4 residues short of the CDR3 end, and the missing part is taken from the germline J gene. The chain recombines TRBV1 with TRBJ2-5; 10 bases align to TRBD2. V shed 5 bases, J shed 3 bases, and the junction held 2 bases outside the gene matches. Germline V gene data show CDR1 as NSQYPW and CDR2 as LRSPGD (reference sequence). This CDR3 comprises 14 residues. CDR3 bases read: TGCACCTGCAGTTCTGGGGGGGCACAAGAC. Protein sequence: CTCSSGGAQD. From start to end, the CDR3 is CTCSSGGAQDTQYF. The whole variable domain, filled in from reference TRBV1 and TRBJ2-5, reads VTLLEQNPRWRLVPRGQAVNLRCILKNSQYPWMSWYQQDLQKQLQWLFTLRSPGDKEVKSLPGADYLATRVTDTELRLQVANMSQGRTLYCTCSSGGAQDTQYFGPGTRLLVL.

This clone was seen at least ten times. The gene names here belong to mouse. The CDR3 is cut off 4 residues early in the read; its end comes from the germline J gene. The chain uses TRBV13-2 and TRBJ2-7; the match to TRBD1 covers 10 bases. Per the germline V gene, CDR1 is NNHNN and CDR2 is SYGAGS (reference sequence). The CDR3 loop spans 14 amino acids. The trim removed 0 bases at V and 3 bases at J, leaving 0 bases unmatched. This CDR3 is CASGDGTGGYEQYF. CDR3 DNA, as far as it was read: TGTGCCAGCGGTGATGGGACAGGGGGCTAT.

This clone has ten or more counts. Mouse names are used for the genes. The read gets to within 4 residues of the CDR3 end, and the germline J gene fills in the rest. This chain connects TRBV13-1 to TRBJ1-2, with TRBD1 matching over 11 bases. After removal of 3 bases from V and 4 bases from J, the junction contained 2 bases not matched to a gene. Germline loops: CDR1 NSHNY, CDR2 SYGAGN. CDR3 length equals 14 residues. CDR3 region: CASSGTGGGSDYTF. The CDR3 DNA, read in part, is TGTGCCAGCAGTGGGACAGGGGGCGGCTCC.

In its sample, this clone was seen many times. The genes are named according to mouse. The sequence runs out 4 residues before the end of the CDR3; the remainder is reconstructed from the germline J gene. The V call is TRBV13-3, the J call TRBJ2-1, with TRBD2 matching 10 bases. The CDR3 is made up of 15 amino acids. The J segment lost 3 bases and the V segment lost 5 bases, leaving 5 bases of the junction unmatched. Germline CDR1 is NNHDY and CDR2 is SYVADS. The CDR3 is CASSRHWGGYAEQFF. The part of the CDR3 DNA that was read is TGTGCCAGCAGCCGTCACTGGGGGGGCTATGCT.

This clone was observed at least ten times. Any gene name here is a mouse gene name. The sequenced part of the CDR3 DNA is TGTGCCAGCAGTCCACTGGGGGTCCAAGAC. It translates to CASSPLGVQD. The full CDR3 is CASSPLGVQDTQYF. The V call is TRBV14, the J call TRBJ2-5; 8 nucleotides agree with TRBD2. Read sequence stops 4 residues before the CDR3 end, and the germline J gene provides the missing end. The CDR3 length is 14 residues. CDR1 SGHDT and CDR2 FRDEAV come from the germline V gene. Losses at the gene ends were 4 bases for V and 2 bases for J; bases not matched to a gene: 3.

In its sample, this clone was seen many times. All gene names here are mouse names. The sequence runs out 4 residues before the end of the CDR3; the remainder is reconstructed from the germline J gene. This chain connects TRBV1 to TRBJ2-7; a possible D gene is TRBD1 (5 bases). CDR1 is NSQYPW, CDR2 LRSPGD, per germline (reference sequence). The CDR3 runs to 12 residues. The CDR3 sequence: CTCSARRDEQYF. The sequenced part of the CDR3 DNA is TGCACCTGCAGTGCACGCAGGGAT. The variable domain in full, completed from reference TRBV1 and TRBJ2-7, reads VTLLEQNPRWRLVPRGQAVNLRCILKNSQYPWMSWYQQDLQKQLQWLFTLRSPGDKEVKSLPGADYLATRVTDTELRLQVANMSQGRTLYCTCSARRDEQYFGPGTRLTVL.

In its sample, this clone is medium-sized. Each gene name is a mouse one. CDR3 bases read: TGTGCTAGCAGTAGGCTCCTGGGGCAAGAC. Its protein product is CASSRLLGQD. Given in full, the CDR3 is CASSRLLGQDTQYF. This chain links TRBV17 with TRBJ2-5, with a possible D match to TRBD2 (6 bases). The observed sequence ends 4 residues before the CDR3 terminus, with the missing tail filled in from the germline J gene. The V gene lost 3 bases and the J gene lost 3 bases, with 10 bases spanning the gap. The CDR3 contains 14 residues. CDR1 and CDR2 from the germline V gene are MNHDT and YYDKIL.

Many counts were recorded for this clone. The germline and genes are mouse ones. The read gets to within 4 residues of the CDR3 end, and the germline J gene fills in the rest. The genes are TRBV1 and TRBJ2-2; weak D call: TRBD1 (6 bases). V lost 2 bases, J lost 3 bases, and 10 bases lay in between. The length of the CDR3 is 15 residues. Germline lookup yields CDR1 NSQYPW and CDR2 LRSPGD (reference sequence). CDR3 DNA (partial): TGCACCTGCAGTGCACAGGGGTTAGACACCGGG. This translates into CTCSAQGLDTG. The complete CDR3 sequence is CTCSAQGLDTGQLYF. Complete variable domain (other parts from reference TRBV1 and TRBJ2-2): VTLLEQNPRWRLVPRGQAVNLRCILKNSQYPWMSWYQQDLQKQLQWLFTLRSPGDKEVKSLPGADYLATRVTDTELRLQVANMSQGRTLYCTCSAQGLDTGQLYFGEGSKLTVL.

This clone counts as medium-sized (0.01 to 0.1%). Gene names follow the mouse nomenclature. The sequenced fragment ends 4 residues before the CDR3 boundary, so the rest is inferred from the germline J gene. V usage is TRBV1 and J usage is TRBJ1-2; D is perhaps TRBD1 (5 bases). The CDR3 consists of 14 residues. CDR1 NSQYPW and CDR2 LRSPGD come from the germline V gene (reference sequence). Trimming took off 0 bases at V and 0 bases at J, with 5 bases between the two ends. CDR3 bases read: TGCACCTGCAGTGCAGACAGGGCAAACTCC. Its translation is CTCSADRANS. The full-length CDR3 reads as CTCSADRANSDYTF.

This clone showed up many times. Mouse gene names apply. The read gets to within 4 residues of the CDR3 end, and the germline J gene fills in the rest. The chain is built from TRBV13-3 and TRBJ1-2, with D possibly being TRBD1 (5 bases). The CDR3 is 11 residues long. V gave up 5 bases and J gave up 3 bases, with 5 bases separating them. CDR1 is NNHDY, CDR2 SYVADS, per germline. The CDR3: CASSRDSDYTF. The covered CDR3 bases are TGTGCCAGCAGCAGGGACTCC.

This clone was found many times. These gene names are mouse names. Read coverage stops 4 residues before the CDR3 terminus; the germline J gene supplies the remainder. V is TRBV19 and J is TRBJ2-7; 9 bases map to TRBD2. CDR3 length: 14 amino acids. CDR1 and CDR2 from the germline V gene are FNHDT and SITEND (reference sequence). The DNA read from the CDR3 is TGTGCCAGCAGTCCTCGACTGGGGGCGTAT. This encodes CASSPRLGAY. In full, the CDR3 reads CASSPRLGAYEQYF. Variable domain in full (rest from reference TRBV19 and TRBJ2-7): GGIITQTPKFLIGQEGQKLTLKCQQNFNHDTMYWYRQDSGKGLRLIYYSITENDLQKGDLSEGYDASREKKSSFSLTVTSAQKNEMAVFLCASSPRLGAYEQYFGPGTRLTVL.

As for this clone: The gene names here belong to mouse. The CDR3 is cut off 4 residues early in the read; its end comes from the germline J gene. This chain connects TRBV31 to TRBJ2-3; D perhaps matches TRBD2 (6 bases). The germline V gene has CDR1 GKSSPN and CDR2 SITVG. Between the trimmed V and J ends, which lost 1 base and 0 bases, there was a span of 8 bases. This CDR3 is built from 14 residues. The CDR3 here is CAWSQLGSAETLYF. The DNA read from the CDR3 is TGTGCCTGGAGTCAACTGGGTAGTGCAGAA.